The 14 T cell receptor beta chains in this list originate from one sample, sequenced in a study of blood T cell repertoires in COVID-19 (dated by TCRdb to 2018 to 2020). The method behind the library was the immunoSEQ multiplex PCR assay. In its TCRdb copy, this immuneACCESS table keeps in-frame sequences only and misses some clones. Where compared with another copy, unresolved V genes explain less than half of these, and the others have no known cause. The sample profile shows 68,000 or so clones; 79% of them were found once. Together, the top ten hold about 10% of the sample. The sequenced sample was peripheral blood. These TCRs come from a woman between 50 and 59 years old with acute or convalescent COVID-19.

The chain has TRBV18 and TRBJ1-2, with TRBD1 matching over 9 bases. Germline V gene lookup returns CDR1 KGHSH and CDR2 LQKENI. V was pared by 4 bases and J by 3 bases, with 3 bases of the junction left unmatched. This CDR3 contains 14 residues. CDR3 nucleotides: TGTGCCAGCTCACTACAGGGGGCCGACTATGGCTACACCTTC. This encodes CASSLQGADYGYTF.

The chain uses TRBV5-4 and TRBJ2-3; D is unclear. CDR1 and CDR2 (germline): SGHNT, YYREEE (reference sequence). The CDR3 totals 16 residues. Trimming cost V 3 bases and J 3 bases, with 17 bases left between them. The CDR3 here is CASSSPNEAYTDTQYF. The CDR3 DNA follows: TGTGCCAGCAGCTCCCCAAATGAGGCGTATACAGATACGCAGTATTTT.

The chain employs TRBV21-1 and TRBJ2-3; TRBD1, as called in the table, went unchecked against the DNA. TRBV21-1 is a pseudogene. This CDR3 spans 17 amino acids. The CDR3 DNA is TGTGCCAGCAGCAAAGCGTTAGGGACAGGAAGCACAGATACGCAGTATTTT. Translation: CASSKALGTGSTDTQYF.

The V call is TRBV30, the J call TRBJ1-5; 11 bases line up with TRBD1. This CDR3 has 16 amino acids. Unmatched junction bases numbered 4, after V lost 1 base and J lost 2 bases. Germline-derived CDR1 and CDR2 are GTSNPN and SVGIG (reference sequence). The DNA for the CDR3 is TGTGCCTGGAGTGGGACAGGGGGCAGTGGCAATCAGCCCCAGCATTTT. As protein: CAWSGTGGSGNQPQHF.

The J gene is TRBJ2-3, the V gene TRBV4-1, with 9 bases that match TRBD2. This CDR3 is built from 22 residues. The germline V gene has CDR1 MGHRA and CDR2 YSYEKL. J gave up 5 bases and V 1 base, and 25 bases lay outside the gene matches. The CDR3: CASSQGQFRSGYIRGRGDTQYF. In DNA, the CDR3 is TGCGCCAGCAGCCAAGGTCAATTCCGGTCGGGGTATATTCGCGGGAGGGGAGATACGCAGTATTTT.

The chain joins TRBV7-8 to TRBJ1-4, with unresolved D. The V end lost 8 bases, the J end lost 5 bases, and 15 bases lay between the germline ends. Looked up from germline, CDR1 is SGHVS and CDR2 is FQNEAQ. This CDR3 has 14 amino acids. The CDR3 DNA reads as TGTGCCAGCCGTCTCGCCGAGAACAATGAAAAACTGTTTTTT. The encoded protein is CASRLAENNEKLFF.

The chain combines TRBV29-1 with TRBJ1-1; D not certain. The germline CDR1 and CDR2 sequences are SQVTM and ANQGSEA. The V gene lost 1 base and the J gene lost 0 bases, with 3 bases spanning the gap. This CDR3 region has 12 residues. CDR3 sequence reads: CSVEGVNTEAFF. In DNA form, the CDR3 reads TGCAGCGTTGAAGGAGTGAACACTGAAGCTTTCTTT.

V usage is TRBV28 and J usage is TRBJ2-5; 8 bases are shared with TRBD1. The ends lost 5 bases at V and 5 bases at J; junction bases unmatched: 10. Germline CDR1 is MDHEN and CDR2 is SYDVKM. The CDR3 is 15 amino acids. The CDR3 bases are TGTGCCAGCAGTCCAGGGGGCGCCGGTATGGAGACCCAGTACTTC. Its translation: CASSPGGAGMETQYF.

This clone was counted a single time. The rearrangement links TRBV7-8 to TRBJ2-7; the match to TRBD2 covers 14 bases. V gave up 6 bases and J gave up 3 bases; unmatched junction bases: 10. The CDR3 is 17 residues long. Looked up from germline, CDR1 is SGHVS and CDR2 is FQNEAQ. CDR3 nucleotides: TGTGCCAGCAGTCGCCTTGGGACTAGCGGGAGTATCTACGAGCAGTACTTC. Amino acid sequence: CASSRLGTSGSIYEQYF.

This clone was picked up many times. The chain links TRBV6-2 or TRBV6-3 to TRBJ1-5, with D perhaps TRBD1 (6 bases). Germline assignment: CDR1 MNHEY and CDR2 SVGEGT. Between the trimmed V and J ends, which lost 6 bases and 0 bases, there was a span of 12 bases. CDR3 length: 15 amino acids. This CDR3 reads CASSRDIYSNQPQHF. The CDR3 nucleotides read TGTGCCAGCAGCCGGGACATCTATAGCAATCAGCCCCAGCATTTT.

V usage is TRBV7-2 and J usage is TRBJ2-2, with TRBD2 identical over 8 bases. This CDR3 region has 15 residues. V shed 2 bases and J 6 bases; nucleotides not matched to a gene: 5. The V gene's germline CDR1 is SGHTA and CDR2 FQGNSA. In DNA, the CDR3 is TGTGCCAGCAGCTTATGGTTGCGGGAGGCCGGGGAGCTGTTTTTT. Its translation: CASSLWLREAGELFF.

The CDR3 here is CASSLGLAGGYNEQFF. The CDR3 nucleotides read TGTGCCAGCAGTTTGGGACTAGCGGGGGGCTACAATGAGCAGTTCTTC. The chain combines TRBV27 with TRBJ2-1; 15 bases match TRBD2. This CDR3 is 16 amino acids long. Trimming cost V 3 bases and J 3 bases; bases outside gene matches: 0. Germline CDR1 is MNHEY and CDR2 is SMNVEV (reference sequence).

V usage is TRBV29-1 and J usage is TRBJ2-3; maybe TRBD2 (8 bases). The germline V gene has CDR1 SQVTM and CDR2 ANQGSEA. The germline V and J ends were trimmed by 6 bases and 4 bases, with 17 bases remaining between them. This CDR3 region has 14 residues. CDR3 bases: TGCAGCGTCCAGGGGGGACTAGGGGCAGATACGCAGTATTTT. This sequence encodes CSVQGGLGADTQYF.

The chain couples TRBV19 to TRBJ1-1, with TRBD1 matching over 7 bases. Germline V gene data show CDR1 as LNHDA and CDR2 as SQIVND (reference sequence). V shed 3 bases and J 10 bases; nucleotides not matched to a gene: 14. The CDR3 runs to 15 residues. The CDR3 spells CASSMSWTGEGRAFF. DNA for the CDR3: TGTGCCAGTAGTATGTCTTGGACAGGCGAGGGAAGAGCTTTCTTT.